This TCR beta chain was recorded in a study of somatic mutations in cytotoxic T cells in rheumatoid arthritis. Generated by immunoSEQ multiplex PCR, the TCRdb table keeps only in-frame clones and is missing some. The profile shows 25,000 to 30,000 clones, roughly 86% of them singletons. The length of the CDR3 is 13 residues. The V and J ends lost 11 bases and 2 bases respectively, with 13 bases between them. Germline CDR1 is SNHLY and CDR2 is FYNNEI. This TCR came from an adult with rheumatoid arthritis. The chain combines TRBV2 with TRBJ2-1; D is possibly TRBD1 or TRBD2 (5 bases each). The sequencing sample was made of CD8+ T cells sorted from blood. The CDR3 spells CAFIQGPYNEQFF. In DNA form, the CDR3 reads TGTGCCTTTATCCAGGGACCCTACAATGAGCAGTTCTTC.